This T cell receptor beta chain was identified in a study of cytomegalovirus exposure and HLA in healthy donors. Study as a whole: There were some 380 genotyped donors. Of these, about 86% fell in the genetic ancestry cluster associated with self-reported Caucasian donors.

PCR amplification relied on 60 Vbeta primers (plus 13 Jbeta primers). TCRdb's table, derived via immunoSEQ multiplex PCR, lists solely in-frame clones and lacks some. The table for this sample gives 150,000 or so clones. Nominally healthy donors provided the samples, though records likely missed some immune exposures. General study points: The study recorded 160 or so TCR beta chains that were cytomegalovirus-associated. Donors were assumed by presence/absence analyses to have roughly uniform sequencing depth.

Trimming cost V 4 bases and J 4 bases; bases outside gene matches: 4. The CDR3 is made up of 15 amino acids. The germline V gene has CDR1 MGHDK and CDR2 SYGVNS. Of note for this clone: What it recognizes is unknown.

This receptor was identified in a woman between 40 and 55 years old in good health and CMV-seropositive. Sample: PBMCs. V is TRBV25-1 and J is TRBJ2-7; TRBD2 matches at 13 bases. The CDR3 nucleotides read TGTGCCAGCAGTGGGACTAGCGGGAGCAAATACGAGCAGTACTTC. It encodes CASSGTSGSKYEQYF.